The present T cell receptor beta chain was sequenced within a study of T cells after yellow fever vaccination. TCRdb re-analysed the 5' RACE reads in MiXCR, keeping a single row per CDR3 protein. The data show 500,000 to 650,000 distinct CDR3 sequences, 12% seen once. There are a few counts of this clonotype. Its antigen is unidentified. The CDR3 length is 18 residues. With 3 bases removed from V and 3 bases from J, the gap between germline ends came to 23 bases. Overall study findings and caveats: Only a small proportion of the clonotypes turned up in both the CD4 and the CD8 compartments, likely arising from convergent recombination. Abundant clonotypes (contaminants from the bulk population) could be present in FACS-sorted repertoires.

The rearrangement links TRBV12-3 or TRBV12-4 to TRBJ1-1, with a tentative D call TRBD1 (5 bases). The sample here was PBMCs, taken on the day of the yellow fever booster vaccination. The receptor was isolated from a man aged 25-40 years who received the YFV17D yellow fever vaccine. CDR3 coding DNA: TGTGCCAGCAGTTTGATAAATTTTGGGCGCTCGGGGGACACTGAAGCTTTCTTT. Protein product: CASSLINFGRSGDTEAFF.